This T cell receptor beta chain was found in a study of blood T cell repertoires in COVID-19. This CDR3 spans 15 amino acids. Germline values: CDR1 KGHSH, CDR2 LQKENI. The V end lost 2 bases, the J end lost 5 bases, and 16 bases lay between the germline ends. The protocol was immunoSEQ multiplex PCR, while the TCRdb copy is restricted to in-frame clones and leaves out a portion. The sample holds around 160,000 clones; roughly nine tenths are singletons and the top ten take over 0.85%. This chain connects TRBV18 to TRBJ2-7; D is possibly TRBD1 (6 bases). The material sequenced was peripheral blood. This sequence originates from a man between 18 and 35 years old with acute or convalescent COVID-19. CDR3 coding DNA: TGTGCCAGCTCACCATGGGGGCAGGGTGCGGACGAGCAGTACTTC. The encoded protein is CASSPWGQGADEQYF.